This T cell receptor (beta chain) stems from a study of control samples from healthy donors and cancer patients. Produced via immunoSEQ multiplex PCR; TCRdb's table is partial and in-frame only. The data show 100,000 to 110,000 clones, roughly 90% seen once. This clone was recorded a few times. Trimming removed 1 base from V and 3 bases from J, with 2 bases in between. This CDR3 spans 12 amino acids. Per germline, CDR1 KGHDR and CDR2 SFDVKD. The TCR sequence derives from a woman aged 50 to 65 in good health. Sequencing was done on a sample of blood. J is TRBJ2-5 and V is TRBV24-1; D is unclear. CDR3 amino acids: CATSDFEETQYF. CDR3 DNA sequence: TGTGCCACCAGTGATTTCGAAGAGACCCAGTACTTC.